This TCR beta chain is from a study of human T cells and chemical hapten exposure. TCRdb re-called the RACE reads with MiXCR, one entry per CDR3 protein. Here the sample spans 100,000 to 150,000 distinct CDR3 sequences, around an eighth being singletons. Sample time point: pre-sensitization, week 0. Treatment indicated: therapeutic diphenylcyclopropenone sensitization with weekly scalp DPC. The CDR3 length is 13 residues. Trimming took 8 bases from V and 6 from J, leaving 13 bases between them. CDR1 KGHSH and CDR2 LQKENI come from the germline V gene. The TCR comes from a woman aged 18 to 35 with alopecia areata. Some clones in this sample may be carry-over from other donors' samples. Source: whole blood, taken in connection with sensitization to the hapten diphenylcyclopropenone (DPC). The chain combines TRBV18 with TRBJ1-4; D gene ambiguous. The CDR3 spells CASQLKNDEKLFF. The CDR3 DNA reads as TGTGCCAGCCAGCTGAAGAACGATGAAAAACTGTTTTTT.